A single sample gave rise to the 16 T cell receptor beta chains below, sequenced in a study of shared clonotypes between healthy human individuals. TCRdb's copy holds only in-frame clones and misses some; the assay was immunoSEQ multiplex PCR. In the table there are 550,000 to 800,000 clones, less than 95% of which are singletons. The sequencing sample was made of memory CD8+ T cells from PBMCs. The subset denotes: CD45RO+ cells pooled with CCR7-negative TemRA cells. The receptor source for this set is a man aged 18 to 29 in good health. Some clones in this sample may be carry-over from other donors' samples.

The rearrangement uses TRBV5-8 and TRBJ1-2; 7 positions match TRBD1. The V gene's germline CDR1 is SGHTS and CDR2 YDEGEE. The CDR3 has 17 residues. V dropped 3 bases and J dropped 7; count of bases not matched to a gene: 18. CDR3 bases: TGTGCCAGCAGCTCGGTAAAATATGGACAGGCGAGGGCTGGCTACACCTTC. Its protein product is CASSSVKYGQARAGYTF.

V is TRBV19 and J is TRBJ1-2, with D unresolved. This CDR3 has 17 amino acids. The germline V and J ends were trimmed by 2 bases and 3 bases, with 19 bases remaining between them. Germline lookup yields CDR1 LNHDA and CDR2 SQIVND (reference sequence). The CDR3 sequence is CASSITLRVLADYGYTF. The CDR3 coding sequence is TGTGCCAGTAGTATAACCCTTCGGGTGCTAGCGGACTATGGCTACACCTTC.

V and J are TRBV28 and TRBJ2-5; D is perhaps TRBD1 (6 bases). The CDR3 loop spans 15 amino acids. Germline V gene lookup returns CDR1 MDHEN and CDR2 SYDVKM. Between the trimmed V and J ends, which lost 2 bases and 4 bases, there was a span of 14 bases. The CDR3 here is CASSLLTGFGETQYF. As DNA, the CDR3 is TGTGCCAGCAGTTTACTCACAGGGTTTGGAGAGACCCAGTACTTC.

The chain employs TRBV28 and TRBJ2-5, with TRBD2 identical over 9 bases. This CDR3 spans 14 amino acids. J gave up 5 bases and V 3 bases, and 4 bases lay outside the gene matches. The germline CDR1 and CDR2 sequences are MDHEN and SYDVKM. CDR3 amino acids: CASSLYSGSETQYF. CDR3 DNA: TGTGCCAGCAGTTTGTATAGCGGGAGTGAGACCCAGTACTTC. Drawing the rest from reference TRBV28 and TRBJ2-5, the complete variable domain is DVKVTQSSRYLVKRTGEKVFLECVQDMDHENMFWYRQDPGLGLRLIYFSYDVKMKEKGDIPEGYSVSREKKERFSLILESASTNQTSMYLCASSLYSGSETQYFGPGTRLLVL.

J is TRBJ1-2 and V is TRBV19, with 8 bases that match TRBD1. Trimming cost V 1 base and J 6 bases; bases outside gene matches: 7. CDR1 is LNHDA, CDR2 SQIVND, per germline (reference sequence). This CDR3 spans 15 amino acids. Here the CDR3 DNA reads TGTGCCAGTAGTATAGTGCAGGGGGCGATGCATGGCTACACCTTC. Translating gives CASSIVQGAMHGYTF.

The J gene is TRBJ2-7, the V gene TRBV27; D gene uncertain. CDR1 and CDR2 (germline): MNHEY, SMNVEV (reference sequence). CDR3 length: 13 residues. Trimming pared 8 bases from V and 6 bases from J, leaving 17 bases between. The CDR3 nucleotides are TGTGCCAGCCGACCGCTGCGAATTTCCGAGCAGTACTTC. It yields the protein CASRPLRISEQYF.

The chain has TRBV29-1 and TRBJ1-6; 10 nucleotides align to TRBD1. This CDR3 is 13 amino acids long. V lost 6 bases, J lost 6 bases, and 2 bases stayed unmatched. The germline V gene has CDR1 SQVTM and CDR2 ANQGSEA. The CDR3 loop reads CSVRTGGNSPLHF. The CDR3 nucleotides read TGCAGCGTAAGGACAGGGGGTAATTCACCCCTCCACTTT.

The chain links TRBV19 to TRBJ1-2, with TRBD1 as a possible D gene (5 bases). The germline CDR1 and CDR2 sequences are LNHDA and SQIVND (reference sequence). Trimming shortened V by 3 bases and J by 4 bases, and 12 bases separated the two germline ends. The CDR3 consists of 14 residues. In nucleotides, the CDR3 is TGTGCCAGTAGTATTGGGGCCAGGAGCTATGGCTACACCTTC. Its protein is CASSIGARSYGYTF. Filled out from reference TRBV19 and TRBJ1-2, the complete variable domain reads DGGITQSPKYLFRKEGQNVTLSCEQNLNHDAMYWYRQDPGQGLRLIYYSQIVNDFQKGDIAEGYSVSREKKESFPLTVTSAQKNPTAFYLCASSIGARSYGYTFGSGTRLTVV.

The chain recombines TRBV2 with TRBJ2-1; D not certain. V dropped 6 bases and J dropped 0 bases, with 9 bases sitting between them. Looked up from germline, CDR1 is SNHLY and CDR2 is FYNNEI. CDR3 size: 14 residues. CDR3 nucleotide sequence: TGTGCCAGCAGACTGTTACTCTCCTACAATGAGCAGTTCTTC. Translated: CASRLLLSYNEQFF.

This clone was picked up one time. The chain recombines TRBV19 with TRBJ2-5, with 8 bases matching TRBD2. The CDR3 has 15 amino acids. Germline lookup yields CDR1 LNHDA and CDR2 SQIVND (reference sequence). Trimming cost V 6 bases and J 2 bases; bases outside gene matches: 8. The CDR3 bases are TGTGCCAGTAGAAAGTCCGGGGGGGGGCAAGAGACCCAGTACTTC. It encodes CASRKSGGGQETQYF.

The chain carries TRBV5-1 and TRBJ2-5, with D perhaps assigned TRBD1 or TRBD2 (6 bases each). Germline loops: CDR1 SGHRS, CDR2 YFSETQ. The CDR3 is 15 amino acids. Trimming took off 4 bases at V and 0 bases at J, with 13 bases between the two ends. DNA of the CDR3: TGCGCCAGCAGCCCCCGAGGGGGGTACCAAGAGACCCAGTACTTC. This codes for CASSPRGGYQETQYF.

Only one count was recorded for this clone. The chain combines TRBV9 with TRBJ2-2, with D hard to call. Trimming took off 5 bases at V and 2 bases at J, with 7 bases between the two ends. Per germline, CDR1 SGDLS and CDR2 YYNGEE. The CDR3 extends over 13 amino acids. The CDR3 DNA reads TGTGCCAGCAGGGGGAAAAACACCGGGGAGCTGTTTTTT. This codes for CASRGKNTGELFF.

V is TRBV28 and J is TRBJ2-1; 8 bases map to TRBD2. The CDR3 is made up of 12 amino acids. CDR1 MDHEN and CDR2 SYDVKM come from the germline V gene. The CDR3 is CATIYGGDEQFF. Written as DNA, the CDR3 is TGTGCTACGATTTACGGGGGGGATGAGCAGTTCTTC.

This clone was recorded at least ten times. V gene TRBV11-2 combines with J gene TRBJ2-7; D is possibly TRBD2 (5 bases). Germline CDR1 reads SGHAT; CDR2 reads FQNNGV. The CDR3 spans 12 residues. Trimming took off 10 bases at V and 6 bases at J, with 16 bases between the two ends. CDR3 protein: CATRRSAGEQYF. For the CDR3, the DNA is TGTGCCACTAGGCGGTCGGCGGGCGAGCAGTACTTC.

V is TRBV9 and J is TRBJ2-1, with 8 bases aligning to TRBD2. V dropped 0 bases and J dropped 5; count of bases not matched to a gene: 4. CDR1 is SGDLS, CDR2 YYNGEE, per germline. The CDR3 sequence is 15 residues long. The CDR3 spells CASSVDSGTNNEQFF. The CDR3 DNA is TGTGCCAGCAGCGTAGATAGCGGGACTAACAATGAGCAGTTCTTC.

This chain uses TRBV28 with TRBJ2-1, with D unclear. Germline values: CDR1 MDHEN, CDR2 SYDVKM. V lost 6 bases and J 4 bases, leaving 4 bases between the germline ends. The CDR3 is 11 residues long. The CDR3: CASRKYNEQFF. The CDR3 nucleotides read TGTGCCAGCAGAAAGTACAATGAGCAGTTCTTC.